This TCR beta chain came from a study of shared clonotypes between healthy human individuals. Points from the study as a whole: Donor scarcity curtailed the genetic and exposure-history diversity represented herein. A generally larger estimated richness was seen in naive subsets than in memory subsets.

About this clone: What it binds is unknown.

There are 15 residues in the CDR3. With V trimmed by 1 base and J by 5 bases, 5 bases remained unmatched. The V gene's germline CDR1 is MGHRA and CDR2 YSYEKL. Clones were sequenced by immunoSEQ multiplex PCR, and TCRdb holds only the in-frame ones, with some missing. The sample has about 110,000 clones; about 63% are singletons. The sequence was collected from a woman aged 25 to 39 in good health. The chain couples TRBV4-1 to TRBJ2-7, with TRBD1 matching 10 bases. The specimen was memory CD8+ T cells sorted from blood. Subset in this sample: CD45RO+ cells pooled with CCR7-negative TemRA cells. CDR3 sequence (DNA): TGCGCCAGCAGCCAAGTACCGGGACAGGGGAACGAGCAGTACTTC. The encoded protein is CASSQVPGQGNEQYF.